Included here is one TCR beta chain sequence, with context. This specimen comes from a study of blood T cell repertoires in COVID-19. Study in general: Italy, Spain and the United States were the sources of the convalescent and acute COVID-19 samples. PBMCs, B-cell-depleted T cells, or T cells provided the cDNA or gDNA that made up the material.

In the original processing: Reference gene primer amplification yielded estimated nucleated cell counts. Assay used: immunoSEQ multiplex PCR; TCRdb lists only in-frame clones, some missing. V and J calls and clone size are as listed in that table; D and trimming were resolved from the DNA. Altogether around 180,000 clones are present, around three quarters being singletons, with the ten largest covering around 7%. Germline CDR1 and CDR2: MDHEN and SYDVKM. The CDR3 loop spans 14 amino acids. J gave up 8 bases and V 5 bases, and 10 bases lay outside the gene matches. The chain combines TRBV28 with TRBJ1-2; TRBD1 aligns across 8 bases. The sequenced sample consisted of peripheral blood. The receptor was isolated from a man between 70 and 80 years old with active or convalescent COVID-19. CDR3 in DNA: TGTGCCAGCAGTCTCAGTGGGGACAGGCTCGGCTACACCTTC. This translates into CASSLSGDRLGYTF.